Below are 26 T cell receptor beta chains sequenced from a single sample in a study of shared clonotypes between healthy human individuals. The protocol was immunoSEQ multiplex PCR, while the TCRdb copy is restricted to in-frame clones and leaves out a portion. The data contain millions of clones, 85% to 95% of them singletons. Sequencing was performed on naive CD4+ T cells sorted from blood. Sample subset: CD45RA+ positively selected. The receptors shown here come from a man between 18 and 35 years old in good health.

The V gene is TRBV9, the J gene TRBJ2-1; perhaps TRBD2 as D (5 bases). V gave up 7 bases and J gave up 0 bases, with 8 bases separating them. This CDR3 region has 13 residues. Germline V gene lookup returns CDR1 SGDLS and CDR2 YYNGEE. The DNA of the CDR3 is TGTGCCAGCTCGGGGAGCTCCTACAATGAGCAGTTCTTC. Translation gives CASSGSSYNEQFF.

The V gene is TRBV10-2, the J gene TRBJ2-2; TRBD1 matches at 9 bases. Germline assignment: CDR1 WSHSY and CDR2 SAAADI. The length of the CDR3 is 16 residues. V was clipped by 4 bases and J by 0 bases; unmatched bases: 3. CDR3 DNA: TGCGCCAGCAGTGCCGGGACAGGGACGAACACCGGGGAGCTGTTTTTT. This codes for CASSAGTGTNTGELFF.

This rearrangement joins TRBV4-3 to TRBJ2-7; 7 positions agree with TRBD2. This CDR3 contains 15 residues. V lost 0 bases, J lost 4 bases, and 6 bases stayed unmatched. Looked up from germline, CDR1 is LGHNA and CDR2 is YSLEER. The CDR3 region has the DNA TGCGCCAGCAGCCAAGACCCAGGGAGGGAGTACGAGCAGTACTTC. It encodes CASSQDPGREYEQYF.

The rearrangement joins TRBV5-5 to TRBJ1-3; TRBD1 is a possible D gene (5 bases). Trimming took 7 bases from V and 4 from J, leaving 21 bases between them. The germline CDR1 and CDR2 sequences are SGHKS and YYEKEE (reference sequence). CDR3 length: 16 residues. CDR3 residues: CASLPGGVYSGNTIYF. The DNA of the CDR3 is TGTGCCAGCCTGCCTGGAGGGGTTTATTCCGGAAACACCATATATTTT.

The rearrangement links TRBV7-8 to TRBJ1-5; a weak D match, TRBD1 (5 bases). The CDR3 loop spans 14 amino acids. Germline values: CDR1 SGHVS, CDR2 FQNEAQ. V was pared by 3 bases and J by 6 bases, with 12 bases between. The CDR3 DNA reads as TGTGCCAGCAGCTTGACAGCACCGGGTCAGCCCCAGCATTTT. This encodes CASSLTAPGQPQHF.

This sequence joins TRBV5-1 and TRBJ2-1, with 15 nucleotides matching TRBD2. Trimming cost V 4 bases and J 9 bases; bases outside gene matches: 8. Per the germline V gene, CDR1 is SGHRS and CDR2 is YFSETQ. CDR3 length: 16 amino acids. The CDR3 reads CASSQGLAGGRVEQFF. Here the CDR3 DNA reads TGCGCCAGCAGCCAGGGACTAGCGGGGGGCCGCGTTGAGCAGTTCTTC.

CDR3 DNA sequence: TGTGCCATCACGGGGGACCGCTCTGGAAACACCATATATTTT. Protein sequence: CAITGDRSGNTIYF. This chain links TRBV10-3 with TRBJ1-3, with a weak D call TRBD1 (5 bases). The CDR3 sequence is 14 residues long. V was clipped by 7 bases and J by 0 bases, with 10 bases between them. In germline, CDR1 is ENHRY, CDR2 SYGVKD.

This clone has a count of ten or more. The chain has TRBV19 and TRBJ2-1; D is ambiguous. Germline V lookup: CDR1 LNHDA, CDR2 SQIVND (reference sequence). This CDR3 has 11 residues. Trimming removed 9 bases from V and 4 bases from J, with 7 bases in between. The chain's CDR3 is CARGSYNEQFF. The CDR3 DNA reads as TGTGCCAGAGGGTCTTACAATGAGCAGTTCTTC.

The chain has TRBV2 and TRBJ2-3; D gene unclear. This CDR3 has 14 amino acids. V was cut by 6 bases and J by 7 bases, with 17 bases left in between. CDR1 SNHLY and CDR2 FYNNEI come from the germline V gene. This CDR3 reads CASSLNLDRHTQYF. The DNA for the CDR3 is TGTGCCAGCAGCTTGAATTTAGACCGCCATACGCAGTATTTT.

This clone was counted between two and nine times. The CDR3 nucleotides read TGTGCCAGCAGCTTCAACAGCAGTCCCTATGGCTACACCTTC. Its translation is CASSFNSSPYGYTF. The rearrangement uses TRBV7-9 and TRBJ1-2; D not certain. Germline CDR1 and CDR2: SEHNR and FQNEAQ (reference sequence). The CDR3 loop spans 14 amino acids. V was pared by 3 bases and J by 4 bases, with 12 bases between.

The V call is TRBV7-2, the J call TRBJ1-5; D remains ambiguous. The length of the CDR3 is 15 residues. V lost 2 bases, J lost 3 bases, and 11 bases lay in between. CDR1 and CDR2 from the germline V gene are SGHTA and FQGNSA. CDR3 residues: CASSLSGEDNQPQHF. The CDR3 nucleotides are TGTGCCAGCAGCTTAAGTGGAGAGGACAATCAGCCCCAGCATTTT. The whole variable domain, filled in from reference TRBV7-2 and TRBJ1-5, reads GAGVSQSPSNKVTEKGKDVELRCDPISGHTALYWYRQSLGQGLEFLIYFQGNSAPDKSGLPSDRFSAERTGGSVSTLTIQRTQQEDSAVYLCASSLSGEDNQPQHFGDGTRLSIL.

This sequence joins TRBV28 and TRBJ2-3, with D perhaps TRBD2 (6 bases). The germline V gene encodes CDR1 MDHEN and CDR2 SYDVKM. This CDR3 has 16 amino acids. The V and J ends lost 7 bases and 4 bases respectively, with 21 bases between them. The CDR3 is CASNPPAGTAPDTQYF. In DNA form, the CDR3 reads TGTGCCAGCAACCCCCCGGCGGGGACCGCACCAGATACGCAGTATTTT.

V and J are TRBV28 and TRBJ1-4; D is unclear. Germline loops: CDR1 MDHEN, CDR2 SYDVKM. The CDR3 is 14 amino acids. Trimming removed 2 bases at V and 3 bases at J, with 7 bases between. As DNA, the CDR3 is TGTGCCAGCAGTTTAGTCCAGGCTAATGAAAAACTGTTTTTT. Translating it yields CASSLVQANEKLFF. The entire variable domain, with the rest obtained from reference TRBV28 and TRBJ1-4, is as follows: DVKVTQSSRYLVKRTGEKVFLECVQDMDHENMFWYRQDPGLGLRLIYFSYDVKMKEKGDIPEGYSVSREKKERFSLILESASTNQTSMYLCASSLVQANEKLFFGSGTQLSVL.

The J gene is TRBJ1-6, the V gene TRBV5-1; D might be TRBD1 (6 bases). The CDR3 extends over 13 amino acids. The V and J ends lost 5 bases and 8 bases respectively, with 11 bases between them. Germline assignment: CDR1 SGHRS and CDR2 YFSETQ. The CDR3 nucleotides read TGCGCCAGCAGATTACAGGGCTATTCACCCCTCCACTTT. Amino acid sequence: CASRLQGYSPLHF.

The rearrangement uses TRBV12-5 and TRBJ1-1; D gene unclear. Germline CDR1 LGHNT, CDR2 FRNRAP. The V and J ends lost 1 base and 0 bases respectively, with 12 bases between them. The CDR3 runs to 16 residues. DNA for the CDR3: TGTGCTAGTGGTTTGGCCACCGGGTCATTGAACACTGAAGCTTTCTTT. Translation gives CASGLATGSLNTEAFF.

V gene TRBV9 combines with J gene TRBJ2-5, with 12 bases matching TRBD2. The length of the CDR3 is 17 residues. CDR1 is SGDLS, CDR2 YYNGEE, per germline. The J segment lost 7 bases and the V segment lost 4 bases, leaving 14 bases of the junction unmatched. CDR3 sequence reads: CASSPLQLAGGGGTQYF. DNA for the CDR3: TGTGCCAGCAGCCCCCTGCAACTAGCGGGGGGAGGAGGGACCCAGTACTTC.

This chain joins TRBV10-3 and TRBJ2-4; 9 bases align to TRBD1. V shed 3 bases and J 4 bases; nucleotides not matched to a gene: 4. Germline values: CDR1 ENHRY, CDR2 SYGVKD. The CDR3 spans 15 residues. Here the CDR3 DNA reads TGTGCCATCAGTGACCCCGGGACAGGGAAAAACATTCAGTACTTC. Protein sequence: CAISDPGTGKNIQYF.

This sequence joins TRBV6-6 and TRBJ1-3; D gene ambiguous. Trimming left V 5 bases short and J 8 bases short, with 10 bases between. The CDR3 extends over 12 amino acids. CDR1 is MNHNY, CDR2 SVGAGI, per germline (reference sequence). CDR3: CASSNPLYTIYF. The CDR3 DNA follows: TGTGCCAGCAGTAACCCTCTGTACACCATATATTTT.

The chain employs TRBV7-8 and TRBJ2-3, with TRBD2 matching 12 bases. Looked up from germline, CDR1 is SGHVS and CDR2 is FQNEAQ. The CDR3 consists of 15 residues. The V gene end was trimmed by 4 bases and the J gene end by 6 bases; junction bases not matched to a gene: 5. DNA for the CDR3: TGTGCCAGCAGCTCGGGACTAGCGGGTCTGGATACGCAGTATTTT. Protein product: CASSSGLAGLDTQYF.

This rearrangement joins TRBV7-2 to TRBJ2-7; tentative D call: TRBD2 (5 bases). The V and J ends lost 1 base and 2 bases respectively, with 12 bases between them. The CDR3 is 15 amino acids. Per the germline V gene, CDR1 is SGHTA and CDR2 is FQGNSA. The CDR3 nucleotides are TGTGCCAGCAGCTTAGAGGGAGTCGGCCCCTACGAGCAGTACTTC. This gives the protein CASSLEGVGPYEQYF.

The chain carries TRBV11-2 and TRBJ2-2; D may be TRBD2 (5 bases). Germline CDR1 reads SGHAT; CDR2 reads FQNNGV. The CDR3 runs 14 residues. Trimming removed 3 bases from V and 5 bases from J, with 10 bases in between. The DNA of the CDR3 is TGTGCCAGCAGCTTTAGTCCGGGAACCGGGGAGCTGTTTTTT. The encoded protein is CASSFSPGTGELFF.

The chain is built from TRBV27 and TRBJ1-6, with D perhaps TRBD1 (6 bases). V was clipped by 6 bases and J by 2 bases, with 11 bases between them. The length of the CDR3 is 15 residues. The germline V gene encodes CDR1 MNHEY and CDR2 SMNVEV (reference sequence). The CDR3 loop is CASRTGGTYNSPLHF. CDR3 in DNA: TGTGCCAGCAGGACGGGGGGCACCTATAATTCACCCCTCCACTTT.

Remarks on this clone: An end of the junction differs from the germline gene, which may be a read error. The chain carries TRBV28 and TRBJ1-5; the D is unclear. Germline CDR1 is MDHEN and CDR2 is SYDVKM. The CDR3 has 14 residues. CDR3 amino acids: CASSQGHSNQPQHF. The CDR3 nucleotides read TGCGCCAGCAGCCAAGGGCATAGCAATCAGCCCCAGCATTTT.

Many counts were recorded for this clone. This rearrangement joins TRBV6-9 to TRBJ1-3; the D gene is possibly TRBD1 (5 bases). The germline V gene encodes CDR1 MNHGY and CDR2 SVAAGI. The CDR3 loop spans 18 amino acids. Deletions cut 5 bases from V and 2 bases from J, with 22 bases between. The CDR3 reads CASSPDRPRTRTGNTIYF. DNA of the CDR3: TGTGCCAGCAGTCCCGACAGACCCCGTACGAGAACTGGAAACACCATATATTTT.

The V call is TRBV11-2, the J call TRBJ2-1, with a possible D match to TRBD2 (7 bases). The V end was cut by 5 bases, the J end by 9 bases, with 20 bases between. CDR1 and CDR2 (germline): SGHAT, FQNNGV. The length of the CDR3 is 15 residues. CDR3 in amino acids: CASSPTRAGASEQFF. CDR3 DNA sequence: TGTGCCAGCAGCCCTACGAGGGCGGGGGCAAGTGAGCAGTTCTTC.

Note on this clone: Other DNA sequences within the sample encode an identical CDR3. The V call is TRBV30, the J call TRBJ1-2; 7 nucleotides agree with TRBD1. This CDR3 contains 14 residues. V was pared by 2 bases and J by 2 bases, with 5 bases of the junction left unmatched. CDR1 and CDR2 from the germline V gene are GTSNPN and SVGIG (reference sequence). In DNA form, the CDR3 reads TGTGCCTGGAGTAGGGACAGCACCAACTATGGCTACACCTTC. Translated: CAWSRDSTNYGYTF.